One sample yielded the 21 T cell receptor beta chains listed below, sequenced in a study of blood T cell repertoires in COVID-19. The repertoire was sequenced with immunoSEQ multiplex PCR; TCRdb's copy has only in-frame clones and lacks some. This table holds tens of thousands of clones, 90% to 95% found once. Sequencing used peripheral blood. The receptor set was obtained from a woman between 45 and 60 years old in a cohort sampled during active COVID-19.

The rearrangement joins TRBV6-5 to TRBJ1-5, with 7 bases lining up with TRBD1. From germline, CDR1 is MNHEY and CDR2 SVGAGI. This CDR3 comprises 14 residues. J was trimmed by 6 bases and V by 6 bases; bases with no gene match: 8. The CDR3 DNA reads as TGTGCCAGCAGGATCATCCAGGGGGGTCAGCCCCAGCATTTT. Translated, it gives CASRIIQGGQPQHF.

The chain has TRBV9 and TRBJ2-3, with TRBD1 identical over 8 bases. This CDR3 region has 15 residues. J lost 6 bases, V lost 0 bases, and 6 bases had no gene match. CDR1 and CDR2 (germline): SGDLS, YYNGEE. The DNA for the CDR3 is TGTGCCAGCAGCGTAGCTCCGGACAGGGCCGATACGCAGTATTTT. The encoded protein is CASSVAPDRADTQYF.

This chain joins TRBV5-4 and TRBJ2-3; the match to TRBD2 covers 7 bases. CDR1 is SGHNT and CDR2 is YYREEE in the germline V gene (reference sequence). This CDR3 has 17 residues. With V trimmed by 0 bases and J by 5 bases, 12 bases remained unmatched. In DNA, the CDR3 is TGTGCCAGCAGCTTGGAGCCCACTCCTGGGGGGGGAGATACGCAGTATTTT. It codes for CASSLEPTPGGGDTQYF.

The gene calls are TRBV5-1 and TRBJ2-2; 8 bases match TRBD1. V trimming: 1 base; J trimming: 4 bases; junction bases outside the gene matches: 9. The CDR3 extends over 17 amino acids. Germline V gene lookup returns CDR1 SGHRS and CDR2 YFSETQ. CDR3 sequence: CASSLYVTGTGTGELFF. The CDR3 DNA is TGCGCCAGCAGCTTGTATGTGACGGGGACAGGCACCGGGGAGCTGTTTTTT.

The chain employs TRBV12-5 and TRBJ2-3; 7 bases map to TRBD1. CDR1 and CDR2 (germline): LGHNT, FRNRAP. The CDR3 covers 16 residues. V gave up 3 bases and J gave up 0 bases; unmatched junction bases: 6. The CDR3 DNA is TGTGCTAGTGGTTTCGGACAGGCCTCTAGCACAGATACGCAGTATTTT. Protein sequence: CASGFGQASSTDTQYF.

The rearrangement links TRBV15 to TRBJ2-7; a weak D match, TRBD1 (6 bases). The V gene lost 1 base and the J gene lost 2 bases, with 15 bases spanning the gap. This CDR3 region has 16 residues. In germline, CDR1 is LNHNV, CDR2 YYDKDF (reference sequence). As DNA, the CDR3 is TGTGCCACCAGCAGAGTTCCGGACAGTGGAGCCTACGAGCAGTACTTC. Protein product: CATSRVPDSGAYEQYF.

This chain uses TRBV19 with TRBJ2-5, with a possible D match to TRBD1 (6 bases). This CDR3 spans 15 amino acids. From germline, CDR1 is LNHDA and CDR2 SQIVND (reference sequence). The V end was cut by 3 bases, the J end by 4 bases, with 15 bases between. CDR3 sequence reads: CASSIGDIFGETQYF. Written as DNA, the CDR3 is TGTGCCAGTAGTATTGGGGACATTTTTGGAGAGACCCAGTACTTC. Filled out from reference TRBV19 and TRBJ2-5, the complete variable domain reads DGGITQSPKYLFRKEGQNVTLSCEQNLNHDAMYWYRQDPGQGLRLIYYSQIVNDFQKGDIAEGYSVSREKKESFPLTVTSAQKNPTAFYLCASSIGDIFGETQYFGPGTRLLVL.

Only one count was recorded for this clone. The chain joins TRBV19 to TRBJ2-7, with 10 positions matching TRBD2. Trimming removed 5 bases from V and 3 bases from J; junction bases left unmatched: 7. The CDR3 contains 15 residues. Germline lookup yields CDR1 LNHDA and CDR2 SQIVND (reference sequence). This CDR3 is CASSLVAGGIYEQYF. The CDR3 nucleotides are TGTGCCAGTAGTCTAGTAGCGGGAGGCATCTACGAGCAGTACTTC. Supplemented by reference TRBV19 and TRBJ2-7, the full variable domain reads DGGITQSPKYLFRKEGQNVTLSCEQNLNHDAMYWYRQDPGQGLRLIYYSQIVNDFQKGDIAEGYSVSREKKESFPLTVTSAQKNPTAFYLCASSLVAGGIYEQYFGPGTRLTVT.

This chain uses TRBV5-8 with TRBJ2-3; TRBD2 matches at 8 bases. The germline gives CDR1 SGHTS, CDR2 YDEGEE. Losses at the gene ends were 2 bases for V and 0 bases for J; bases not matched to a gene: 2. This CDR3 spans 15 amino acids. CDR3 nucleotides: TGTGCCAGCAGCTTCGGCGGGGGGAGCACAGATACGCAGTATTTT. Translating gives CASSFGGGSTDTQYF. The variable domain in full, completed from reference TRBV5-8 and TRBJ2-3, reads EAGVTQSPTHLIKTRGQQATLRCSPISGHTSVYWYQQALGLGLQFLLWYDEGEERNRGNFPPRFSGRQFPNYSSELNVNALELEDSALYLCASSFGGGSTDTQYFGPGTRLTVL.

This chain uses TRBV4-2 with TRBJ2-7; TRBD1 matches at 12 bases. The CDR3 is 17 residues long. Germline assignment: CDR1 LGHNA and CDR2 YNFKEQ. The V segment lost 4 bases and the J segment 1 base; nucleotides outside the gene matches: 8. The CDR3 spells CASSPGQGALASYEQYF. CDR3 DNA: TGTGCCAGCAGCCCGGGACAGGGGGCTTTAGCATCCTACGAGCAGTACTTC.

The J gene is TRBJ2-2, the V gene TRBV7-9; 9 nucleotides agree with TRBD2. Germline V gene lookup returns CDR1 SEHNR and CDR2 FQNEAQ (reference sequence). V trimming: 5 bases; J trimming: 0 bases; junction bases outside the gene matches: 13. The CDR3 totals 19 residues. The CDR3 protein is CASSPGGLATSPNTGELFF. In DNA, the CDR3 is TGTGCCAGCAGCCCTGGGGGACTAGCCACGTCCCCGAACACCGGGGAGCTGTTTTTT.

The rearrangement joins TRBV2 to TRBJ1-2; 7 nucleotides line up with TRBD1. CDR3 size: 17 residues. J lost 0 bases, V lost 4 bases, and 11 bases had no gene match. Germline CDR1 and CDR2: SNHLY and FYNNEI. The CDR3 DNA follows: TGTGCCAGCAGTGTACCGACAGGGATGGAGCCTAACTATGGCTACACCTTC. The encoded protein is CASSVPTGMEPNYGYTF.

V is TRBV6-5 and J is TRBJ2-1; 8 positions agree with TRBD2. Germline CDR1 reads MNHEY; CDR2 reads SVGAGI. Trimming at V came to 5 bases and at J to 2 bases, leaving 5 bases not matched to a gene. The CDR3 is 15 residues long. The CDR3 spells CASSREGTPYNEQFF. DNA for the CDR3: TGTGCCAGCAGTCGGGAGGGGACACCCTACAATGAGCAGTTCTTC.

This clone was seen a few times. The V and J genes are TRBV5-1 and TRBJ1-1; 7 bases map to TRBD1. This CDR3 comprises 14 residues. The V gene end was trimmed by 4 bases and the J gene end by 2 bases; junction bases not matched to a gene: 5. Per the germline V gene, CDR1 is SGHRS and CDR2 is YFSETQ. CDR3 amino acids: CASSLRDRNTEAFF. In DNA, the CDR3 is TGCGCCAGCAGCCTACGGGACAGAAACACTGAAGCTTTCTTT.

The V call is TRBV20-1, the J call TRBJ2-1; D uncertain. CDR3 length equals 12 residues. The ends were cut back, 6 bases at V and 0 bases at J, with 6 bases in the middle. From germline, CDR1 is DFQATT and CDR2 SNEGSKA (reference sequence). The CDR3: CSASYSYNEQFF. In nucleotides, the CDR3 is TGCAGTGCCAGTTACTCCTACAATGAGCAGTTCTTC.

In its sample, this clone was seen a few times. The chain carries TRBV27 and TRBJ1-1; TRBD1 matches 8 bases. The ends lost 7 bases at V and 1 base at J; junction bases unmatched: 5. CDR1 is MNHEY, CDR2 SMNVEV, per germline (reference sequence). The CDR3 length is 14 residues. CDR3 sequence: CASNRQGPNTEAFF. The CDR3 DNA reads TGTGCCAGCAACCGACAGGGGCCGAACACTGAAGCTTTCTTT.

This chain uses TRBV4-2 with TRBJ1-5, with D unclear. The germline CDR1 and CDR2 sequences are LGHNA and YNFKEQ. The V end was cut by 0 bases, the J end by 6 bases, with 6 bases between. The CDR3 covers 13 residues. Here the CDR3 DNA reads TGTGCCAGCAGCCAAGATACGGGTCAGCCCCAGCATTTT. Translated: CASSQDTGQPQHF.

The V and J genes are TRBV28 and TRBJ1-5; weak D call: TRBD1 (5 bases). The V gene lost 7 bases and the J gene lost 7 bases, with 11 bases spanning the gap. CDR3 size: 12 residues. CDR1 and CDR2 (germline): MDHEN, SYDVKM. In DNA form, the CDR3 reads TGTGCCAGCAATAACGGGGGACAGCCCCAGCATTTT. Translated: CASNNGGQPQHF.

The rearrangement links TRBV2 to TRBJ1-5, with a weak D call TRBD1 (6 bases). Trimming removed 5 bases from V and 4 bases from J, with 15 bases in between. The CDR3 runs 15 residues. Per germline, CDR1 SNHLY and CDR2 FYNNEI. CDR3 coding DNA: TGTGCCAGCAGTAGAACAGGGTTGGCAAATCAGCCCCAGCATTTT. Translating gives CASSRTGLANQPQHF.

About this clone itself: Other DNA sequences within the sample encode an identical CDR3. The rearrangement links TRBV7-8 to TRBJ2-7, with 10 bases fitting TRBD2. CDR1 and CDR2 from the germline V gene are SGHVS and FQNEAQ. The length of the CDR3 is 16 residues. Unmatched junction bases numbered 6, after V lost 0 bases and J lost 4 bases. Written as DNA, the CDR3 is TGTGCCAGCAGCTTAGCGTTTAGCGGGAGGCCTTACGAGCAGTACTTC. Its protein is CASSLAFSGRPYEQYF.

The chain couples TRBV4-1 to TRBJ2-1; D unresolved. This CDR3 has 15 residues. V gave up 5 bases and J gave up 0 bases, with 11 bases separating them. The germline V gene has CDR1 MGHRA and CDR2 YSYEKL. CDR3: CASSSVSSSYNEQFF. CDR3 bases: TGCGCCAGCAGCTCAGTCTCAAGCTCCTACAATGAGCAGTTCTTC.